This T cell receptor (beta chain) is drawn from a study of blood T cell repertoires in COVID-19. As for the study in general: Whether acute or convalescent, the COVID-19 samples came from the United States, Italy and Spain. PBMCs, B-cell-depleted T cells, or T cells were the source of the cDNA or gDNA that made up the material.

This CDR3 contains 14 residues. The V and J ends lost 3 bases and 1 base, in that order; junction bases with no gene match: 1. Germline V gene data show CDR1 as SNHLY and CDR2 as FYNNEI. Concerning this clone itself: The sample has other DNA sequences that encode this CDR3 too.

Methods used by the authors: How many nucleated cells were present was estimated from reference gene primer amplification. The repertoire was sequenced with immunoSEQ multiplex PCR; TCRdb's copy has only in-frame clones and lacks some. Clone size and the V and J calls come from that table; the DNA yielded D and trimming. The data contain about 89,000 clones, nearly 95% of them singletons. Sequenced sample: peripheral blood. The TCR originated in a human donor with active COVID-19. The donor label of this sample is uncertain. The rearrangement joins TRBV2 to TRBJ1-1, with 8 bases fitting TRBD1. The CDR3 spells CASSDRGRNTEAFF. CDR3 sequence (DNA): TGTGCCAGCAGTGACAGGGGGCGGAACACTGAAGCTTTCTTT. The full variable domain, with the rest looked up from reference TRBV2 and TRBJ1-1, is EPEVTQTPSHQVTQMGQEVILRCVPISNHLYFYWYRQILGQKVEFLVSFYNNEISEKSEIFDDQFSVERPDGSNFTLKIRSTKLEDSAMYFCASSDRGRNTEAFFGQGTRLTVV.